This paragraph covers one TCR beta chain sequence. CDR1 LNHDA and CDR2 SQIVND come from the germline V gene (reference sequence). The CDR3 contains 14 residues. V lost 5 bases, J lost 0 bases, and 10 bases lay in between. This sample is part of a study of blood T cell repertoires in COVID-19. Study at large: The United States, Italy and Spain were the sources of the acute and convalescent COVID-19 samples. In each case, the material was cDNA or gDNA derived from T cells, B-cell-depleted T cells, or PBMCs.

Generated by immunoSEQ multiplex PCR, the TCRdb table keeps only in-frame clones and is missing some. The repertoire consists of 40,000 to 45,000 clones, with more than 90% occurring once and the leading ten covering around 5%. The sequencing input was peripheral blood. This clonotype originated in a human donor in a cohort sampled during active COVID-19. V is TRBV19 and J is TRBJ1-1; D unclear. The CDR3 is CASSLEGMNTEAFF. The CDR3 nucleotides read TGTGCCAGTAGTTTGGAGGGAATGAACACTGAAGCTTTCTTT.